This T cell receptor beta chain came from a study of response to subunit inactivated influenza vaccine (dated by TCRdb to the late 2010s). A note on the overall study: Deep quantitative T cell receptor repertoire profiling was used in the study to track responses to a trivalent subunit inactivated influenza vaccine.

This clonotype showed up just a few times. Its antigen remains unidentified. It has no much larger one-base neighbor in the sample; base qualities were not kept. From a lookup of the germline V gene, CDR1 and CDR2 are SNHLY and FYNNEI. The V end gives up 8 bases and the J end 3 bases, leaving 10 bases in the junction not matched to a gene. The CDR3 starts with the cysteine, ends with the phenylalanine, and has 14 residues. The DNA shown is the 42-base CDR3, in frame from base 1. Summary of the overall study and its limitations: It was suggested by the authors that each seasonal influenza vaccination may recruit only a limited number of new T cells.

The library relied on RT-PCR. TCRdb shows the sequencer as Illumina HiSeq 2500. Using fastp at Q25 and MiXCR, TCRdb reprocessed the public reads and kept productive beta chains. Under each unique CDR3 protein, matching rows form one entry showing the most common genes and DNA. Within this sample are 500,000 to 550,000 distinct CDR3 sequences, with about 7.6% of them counted one time only. 13% of the sample is taken by the ten largest. Material: PBMCs from blood, obtained around 25 months after vaccination. This chain is built from TRBV2 and TRBJ2-7; TRBD1 agrees with 7 junctional bases. The source is a man aged 45 to 70 who received an inactivated influenza vaccine. Donor details come from another sample of the same person, matched by shared clones. The DNA sequence is given as TGTGCCAGCGGGCGACGGCACAGGGGCTACGAGCAGTACTTC. Its translation is CASGRRHRGYEQYF.